This record concerns one T cell receptor beta chain sequence. Germline V CDR1 and CDR2: SGHAT, FQNNGV. Trimming cost V 5 bases and J 4 bases, with 11 bases left between them. The CDR3 has 13 residues. The assay was immunoSEQ multiplex PCR, and TCRdb's table has in-frame clones only and misses some. This table has more than 200,000 clones, around 85% appearing once. The source of the sample is a study of blood T cell repertoires in COVID-19. The overall study: Both acute and convalescent COVID-19 samples were obtained from the United States, Italy and Spain. T cells, B-cell-depleted T cells, or PBMCs provided the cDNA or gDNA that served as material.

Material: peripheral blood. This receptor was taken from a woman aged 45 to 65 with acute or convalescent COVID-19. V and J are TRBV11-2 and TRBJ1-2, with TRBD1 as a possible D gene (6 bases). Here the CDR3 DNA reads TGTGCCAGCAGCATGACAGGTCGCTATGGCTACACCTTC. Its protein is CASSMTGRYGYTF.